This entry describes one T cell receptor beta chain. The sample comes from a study of T cell changes during pregnancy in multiple sclerosis. The germline V gene has CDR1 SGHRS and CDR2 YFSETQ. CDR3 length: 15 amino acids. Trimming took 4 bases from V and 0 from J, leaving 8 bases between them. Sequenced by immunoSEQ multiplex PCR; TCRdb stores in-frame clones only, minus some. The profile shows approximately 110,000 clones, approximately 89% of them singletons. This receptor was identified in a female donor with multiple sclerosis, enrolled in a pregnancy study. The rearrangement uses TRBV5-1 and TRBJ2-6; no firm D call. This sample comprised peripheral blood, obtained after pregnancy. The CDR3 region is CASSLELSGANVLTF. The CDR3 bases are TGCGCCAGCAGCCTAGAGCTCTCTGGGGCCAACGTCCTGACTTTC.